Listed here are 32 T cell receptor beta chains from one sample, sequenced in a study of T cells in tuberculosis. Time point reported: new active TB diagnosis, blood taken before or within 7 days of starting treatment. Repertoires were generated with immunoSEQ multiplex PCR, while TCRdb's copy carries only in-frame clones and drops some. The sample holds about 49,000 clones, 90% to 95% seen once. Specimen: PBMCs, collected at tuberculosis diagnosis. The receptors were sampled from an adult with tuberculosis.

This rearrangement joins TRBV30 to TRBJ2-3; 7 nucleotides match TRBD2. V was clipped by 4 bases and J by 0 bases; unmatched bases: 4. The CDR3 extends over 14 amino acids. Looked up from germline, CDR1 is GTSNPN and CDR2 is SVGIG (reference sequence). The CDR3 region has the DNA TGTGCCTGGATGACTAGCCTCAGCACAGATACGCAGTATTTT. It specifies CAWMTSLSTDTQYF. Supplemented by reference TRBV30 and TRBJ2-3, the full variable domain reads SQTIHQWPATLVQPVGSPLSLECTVEGTSNPNLYWYRQAAGRGLQLLFYSVGIGQISSEVPQNLSASRPQDRQFILSSKKLLLSDSGFYLCAWMTSLSTDTQYFGPGTRLTVL.

The chain employs TRBV11-2 and TRBJ2-7; 14 nucleotides match TRBD2. CDR3 size: 18 residues. Germline assignment: CDR1 SGHAT and CDR2 FQNNGV. J lost 1 base, V lost 3 bases, and 8 bases had no gene match. The DNA of the CDR3 is TGTGCCAGCAGCTTCAGGAGACTAGCGGGAGGGCAATCCTACGAGCAGTACTTC. As protein: CASSFRRLAGGQSYEQYF. Full variable domain (missing parts from reference TRBV11-2 and TRBJ2-7): EAGVAQSPRYKIIEKRQSVAFWCNPISGHATLYWYQQILGQGPKLLIQFQNNGVVDDSQLPKDRFSAERLKGVDSTLKIQPAKLEDSAVYLCASSFRRLAGGQSYEQYFGPGTRLTVT.

J is TRBJ2-3 and V is TRBV27, with D unclear. The germline V gene encodes CDR1 MNHEY and CDR2 SMNVEV (reference sequence). The germline V and J ends were trimmed by 5 bases and 1 base, with 7 bases remaining between them. This CDR3 has 13 amino acids. This CDR3 is CASSLSGTDTQYF. CDR3 DNA sequence: TGTGCCAGCAGTCTCAGCGGCACAGATACGCAGTATTTT.

This chain uses TRBV5-1 with TRBJ2-1, with TRBD2 matching 7 bases. Germline assignment: CDR1 SGHRS and CDR2 YFSETQ. Unmatched junction bases numbered 11, after V lost 1 base and J lost 4 bases. This CDR3 has 17 residues. CDR3 DNA sequence: TGCGCCAGCAGCTTGCCGAGGGGTGCTAGCGGTTACAATGAGCAGTTCTTC. Protein sequence: CASSLPRGASGYNEQFF.

The rearrangement uses TRBV4-1 and TRBJ2-5; the match to TRBD2 covers 9 bases. The CDR3 sequence is 17 residues long. V dropped 1 base and J dropped 5; count of bases not matched to a gene: 11. Germline CDR1 reads MGHRA; CDR2 reads YSYEKL. This chain's CDR3 is CASSQAWAGGSEETQYF. The CDR3 DNA reads TGCGCCAGCAGCCAAGCTTGGGCGGGAGGGTCCGAGGAGACCCAGTACTTC.

The chain has TRBV10-3 and TRBJ2-7; 8 bases are shared with TRBD2. The V gene end was trimmed by 10 bases and the J gene end by 2 bases; junction bases not matched to a gene: 4. The CDR3 length is 12 residues. Germline lookup yields CDR1 ENHRY and CDR2 SYGVKD. CDR3 sequence reads: CATTSAAYEQYF. CDR3 DNA: TGTGCCACGACTAGCGCTGCCTACGAGCAGTACTTC.

The gene calls are TRBV19 and TRBJ1-5; D is possibly TRBD1 (5 bases). The CDR3 is 14 residues long. With 7 bases removed from V and 6 bases from J, the gap between germline ends came to 16 bases. From germline, CDR1 is LNHDA and CDR2 SQIVND (reference sequence). In DNA, the CDR3 is TGTGCCAGTAAGGACGGAGGGGTCGGTCAGCCCCAGCATTTT. Its translation: CASKDGGVGQPQHF.

The gene calls are TRBV25-1 and TRBJ2-7; 8 bases fit TRBD2. CDR1 MGHDK and CDR2 SYGVNS come from the germline V gene. The J segment lost 5 bases and the V segment lost 5 bases, leaving 5 bases of the junction unmatched. The CDR3 is 13 amino acids. The CDR3 nucleotides are TGTGCCAGCAGTCTTCCGGGGGGGAACGAGCAGTACTTC. Residues: CASSLPGGNEQYF.

The rearrangement links TRBV25-1 to TRBJ1-1, with 11 bases matching TRBD1. Germline V gene sequence: CDR1 MGHDK, CDR2 SYGVNS. J gave up 0 bases and V 2 bases, and 5 bases lay outside the gene matches. This CDR3 spans 17 amino acids. CDR3 loop: CASSEPGQGAMNTEAFF. The CDR3 bases are TGTGCCAGCAGTGAACCCGGACAGGGGGCTATGAACACTGAAGCTTTCTTT. Combining the CDR3 with reference TRBV25-1 and TRBJ1-1 gives the whole variable domain EADIYQTPRYLVIGTGKKITLECSQTMGHDKMYWYQQDPGMELHLIHYSYGVNSTEKGDLSSESTVSRIRTEHFPLTLESARPSHTSQYLCASSEPGQGAMNTEAFFGQGTRLTVV.

The chain combines TRBV28 with TRBJ2-4, with TRBD2 matching 8 bases. Trimming cost V 5 bases and J 8 bases; bases outside gene matches: 17. Germline-derived CDR1 and CDR2 are MDHEN and SYDVKM. CDR3 length: 17 residues. Here the CDR3 reads CASSQGQGGREVDIQYF. The DNA of the CDR3 is TGTGCCAGCAGTCAAGGCCAAGGGGGGCGGGAGGTGGACATTCAGTACTTC.

The chain links TRBV28 to TRBJ2-7; a possible D gene is TRBD1 (5 bases). Trimming left V 6 bases short and J 1 base short, with 13 bases between. The CDR3 is made up of 14 amino acids. Germline values: CDR1 MDHEN, CDR2 SYDVKM. The CDR3 loop reads CASSLGDRSYEQYF. The DNA for the CDR3 is TGTGCCAGCAGCCTGGGCGACAGATCCTACGAGCAGTACTTC. The full variable domain, completed using reference TRBV28 and TRBJ2-7, is DVKVTQSSRYLVKRTGEKVFLECVQDMDHENMFWYRQDPGLGLRLIYFSYDVKMKEKGDIPEGYSVSREKKERFSLILESASTNQTSMYLCASSLGDRSYEQYFGPGTRLTVT.

The rearrangement joins TRBV5-1 to TRBJ2-6, with a weak D call TRBD2 (6 bases). From germline, CDR1 is SGHRS and CDR2 YFSETQ. The V gene lost 4 bases and the J gene lost 3 bases, with 11 bases spanning the gap. This CDR3 comprises 15 residues. The CDR3 is CASSPGLSGANVLTF. As DNA, the CDR3 is TGCGCCAGCAGCCCCGGACTAAGTGGGGCCAACGTCCTGACTTTC.

The rearrangement uses TRBV2 and TRBJ2-3; 8 nucleotides line up with TRBD2. The CDR3 consists of 14 residues. Germline V gene lookup returns CDR1 SNHLY and CDR2 FYNNEI. Trimming took 6 bases from V and 3 from J; bases not matched to a gene: 5. CDR3 in amino acids: CASRRLASTDTQYF. The CDR3 DNA reads TGTGCCAGCAGACGACTAGCGTCGACAGATACGCAGTATTTT. Full variable domain (remainder filled in from reference TRBV2 and TRBJ2-3): EPEVTQTPSHQVTQMGQEVILRCVPISNHLYFYWYRQILGQKVEFLVSFYNNEISEKSEIFDDQFSVERPDGSNFTLKIRSTKLEDSAMYFCASRRLASTDTQYFGPGTRLTVL.

A word on this clone: Other DNA sequences in this specimen translate into the identical CDR3. V and J are TRBV14 and TRBJ2-7; 12 positions match TRBD1. The junction had 9 bases not matched to a gene; V was cut back by 2 bases and J by 4 bases. The CDR3 spans 17 residues. Germline-derived CDR1 and CDR2 are SGHDN and FVKESK. The CDR3, as DNA: TGTGCCAGCAGCCAAATGGTTGGGACAGGGGGCTGGTACGAGCAGTACTTC. It translates to CASSQMVGTGGWYEQYF.

The chain carries TRBV27 and TRBJ1-5; D unresolved. V was trimmed by 3 bases and J by 5 bases, leaving 11 bases between them. Germline values: CDR1 MNHEY, CDR2 SMNVEV (reference sequence). This CDR3 region has 14 residues. Here the CDR3 reads CASSFRGRDQPQHF. CDR3 coding DNA: TGTGCCAGCAGTTTCCGAGGCCGAGATCAGCCCCAGCATTTT.

The chain joins TRBV11-2 to TRBJ2-1, with D perhaps TRBD2 (6 bases). Germline assignment: CDR1 SGHAT and CDR2 FQNNGV. With 3 bases removed from V and 2 bases from J, the gap between germline ends came to 11 bases. This CDR3 has 15 amino acids. The DNA of the CDR3 is TGTGCCAGCAGCTTTCTGGAGGGGACCTACAATGAGCAGTTCTTC. This translates into CASSFLEGTYNEQFF.

The V and J genes are TRBV23-1 and TRBJ2-3, with TRBD2 as a possible D gene (6 bases). TRBV23-1 is identified as an open reading frame with a role that is uncertain. Trimming left V 0 bases short and J 0 bases short, with 19 bases between. The CDR3 extends over 19 amino acids. The CDR3 here is CASSQSPKPSSESTDTQYF. The DNA for the CDR3 is TGCGCCAGCAGTCAATCTCCGAAGCCTTCTAGCGAGAGCACAGATACGCAGTATTTT.

V usage is TRBV19 and J usage is TRBJ1-3; D is unclear. Germline assignment: CDR1 LNHDA and CDR2 SQIVND (reference sequence). The V gene lost 5 bases and the J gene lost 0 bases, with 8 bases spanning the gap. This CDR3 is 14 amino acids long. CDR3 sequence reads: CASSSMRSGNTIYF. CDR3 DNA: TGTGCCAGTAGTTCGATGCGCTCTGGAAACACCATATATTTT.

V and J are TRBV12-5 and TRBJ2-5; maybe TRBD2 (6 bases). V was cut by 3 bases and J by 4 bases, with 12 bases left in between. The CDR3 extends over 14 amino acids. The germline V gene has CDR1 LGHNT and CDR2 FRNRAP. CDR3 loop: CASGFLRGIETQYF. DNA of the CDR3: TGTGCTAGTGGTTTCCTCCGGGGGATAGAGACCCAGTACTTC.

This clone was found once. V is TRBV7-2 and J is TRBJ1-1; D may be TRBD1 (5 bases). The CDR3 totals 16 residues. Trimming pared 1 base from V and 4 bases from J, leaving 16 bases between. Germline-derived CDR1 and CDR2 are SGHTA and FQGNSA. The CDR3 nucleotides are TGTGCCAGCAGCTTAGTTGGGGGGTATGTAGGCACTGAAGCTTTCTTT. It codes for CASSLVGGYVGTEAFF.

The rearrangement links TRBV20-1 to TRBJ1-1; D ambiguous. The CDR3 length is 11 residues. Germline assignment: CDR1 DFQATT and CDR2 SNEGSKA (reference sequence). Trimming pared 6 bases from V and 0 bases from J, leaving 5 bases between. CDR3 nucleotides: TGCAGTGCCCCAGTGAACACTGAAGCTTTCTTT. Its translation is CSAPVNTEAFF.

The V gene is TRBV10-3, the J gene TRBJ2-3; unclear D gene. V lost 6 bases and J 2 bases, leaving 9 bases between the germline ends. The germline CDR1 and CDR2 sequences are ENHRY and SYGVKD. The length of the CDR3 is 13 residues. The CDR3, as DNA: TGTGCCATCAGGATTAGTGACACAGATACGCAGTATTTT. This codes for CAIRISDTDTQYF.

The rearrangement uses TRBV28 and TRBJ2-7; TRBD2 is a possible D gene (5 bases). Trimming removed 4 bases at V and 6 bases at J, with 22 bases between. CDR3 length: 16 amino acids. The germline CDR1 and CDR2 sequences are MDHEN and SYDVKM. The CDR3 loop reads CASSYPLGGAASEQYF. CDR3 sequence (DNA): TGTGCCAGCAGTTACCCCCTAGGAGGCGCCGCCTCCGAGCAGTACTTC.

This clone was counted a single time. The chain recombines TRBV11-3 with TRBJ2-1, with a weak D call TRBD2 (6 bases). Germline V gives CDR1 SGHNT, CDR2 YENEEA. This CDR3 has 13 amino acids. V was pared by 4 bases and J by 4 bases, with 8 bases between. Here the CDR3 reads CASSSEGYNEQFF. The CDR3 bases are TGTGCCAGCAGCTCGGAGGGTTACAATGAGCAGTTCTTC.

V usage is TRBV28 and J usage is TRBJ2-3, with D uncertain. Germline values: CDR1 MDHEN, CDR2 SYDVKM. This CDR3 comprises 12 residues. V lost 3 bases, J lost 3 bases, and 4 bases lay in between. The CDR3 nucleotides are TGTGCCAGCAGTTTTTCAACAGATACGCAGTATTTT. Its protein is CASSFSTDTQYF.

This clone was recorded only once. This rearrangement joins TRBV7-2 to TRBJ2-1; a weak D match, TRBD2 (6 bases). Trimming stripped 1 base from V and 7 bases from J, with 8 bases between. Germline CDR1 and CDR2: SGHTA and FQGNSA. The CDR3 has 13 residues. As DNA, the CDR3 is TGTGCCAGCAGCTTAGTACGGGGGAATGAGCAGTTCTTC. Protein product: CASSLVRGNEQFF.

The CDR3 region is CASSSQSGQGGDYGYTF. The CDR3, as DNA: TGTGCCAGCAGCTCACAATCCGGACAGGGGGGCGACTATGGCTACACCTTC. The chain links TRBV7-2 to TRBJ1-2; 10 nucleotides agree with TRBD1. Per germline, CDR1 SGHTA and CDR2 FQGNSA. V trimming: 4 bases; J trimming: 3 bases; junction bases outside the gene matches: 11. The CDR3 is made up of 17 amino acids.

This chain links TRBV28 with TRBJ2-2; tentative D call: TRBD1 (6 bases). Trimming pared 7 bases from V and 4 bases from J, leaving 13 bases between. The CDR3 spans 14 residues. CDR1 is MDHEN and CDR2 is SYDVKM in the germline V gene. The chain's CDR3 is CASTFQGFTGELFF. The CDR3 DNA is TGTGCCAGCACCTTCCAGGGGTTCACCGGGGAGCTGTTTTTT. Based on the CDR3 plus reference TRBV28 and TRBJ2-2, the full variable domain is DVKVTQSSRYLVKRTGEKVFLECVQDMDHENMFWYRQDPGLGLRLIYFSYDVKMKEKGDIPEGYSVSREKKERFSLILESASTNQTSMYLCASTFQGFTGELFFGEGSRLTVL.

This clone was seen once. This chain joins TRBV7-8 and TRBJ2-3; no firm D call. CDR1 is SGHVS, CDR2 FQNEAQ, per germline. V dropped 0 bases and J dropped 2 bases, with 3 bases sitting between them. CDR3 length: 13 residues. CDR3 in amino acids: CASSLAITDTQYF. In nucleotides, the CDR3 is TGTGCCAGCAGCTTAGCTATCACAGATACGCAGTATTTT.

The DNA of the CDR3 is TGCAGTGCTAGTAAAGGGGGTGTGCAGTACTTC. Translating gives CSASKGGVQYF. V and J are TRBV20-1 and TRBJ2-7; tentative D call: TRBD1 (6 bases). In germline, CDR1 is DFQATT, CDR2 SNEGSKA (reference sequence). This CDR3 comprises 11 residues. V lost 3 bases to trimming and J lost 9 bases, with 12 bases between them.

This clone was counted between two and nine times. This chain links TRBV29-1 with TRBJ2-7, with a weak D call TRBD2 (6 bases). Germline CDR1 is SQVTM and CDR2 is ANQGSEA. This CDR3 is built from 14 residues. Trimming stripped 4 bases from V and 2 bases from J, with 15 bases between. CDR3 nucleotide sequence: TGCAGCGTTGTTCCTAGCGCAACGACCTACGAGCAGTACTTC. Protein sequence: CSVVPSATTYEQYF.

The CDR3 region has the DNA TGTGCCAGCGTTAGACAGCGATTCATGAACACTGAAGCTTTCTTT. Its protein product is CASVRQRFMNTEAFF. This chain uses TRBV6-5 with TRBJ1-1; D perhaps matches TRBD1 (5 bases). The germline gives CDR1 MNHEY, CDR2 SVGAGI. This CDR3 comprises 15 residues. The V end lost 8 bases, the J end lost 0 bases, and 16 bases lay between the germline ends.